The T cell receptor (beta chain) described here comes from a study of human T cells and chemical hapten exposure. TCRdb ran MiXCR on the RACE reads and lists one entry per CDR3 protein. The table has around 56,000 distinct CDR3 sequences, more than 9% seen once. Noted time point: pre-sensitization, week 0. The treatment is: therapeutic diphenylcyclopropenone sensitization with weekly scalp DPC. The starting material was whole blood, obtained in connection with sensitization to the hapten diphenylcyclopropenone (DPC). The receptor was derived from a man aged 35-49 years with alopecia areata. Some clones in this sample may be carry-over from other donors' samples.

CDR3 sequence (DNA): TGTGCCACCAGTGATCCGGACAGCACAGATACGCAGTATTTT. It is translated as CATSDPDSTDTQYF. The J gene is TRBJ2-3, the V gene TRBV24-1; D not resolved. Germline V gene data show CDR1 as KGHDR and CDR2 as SFDVKD. The CDR3 consists of 14 residues. V lost 3 bases, J lost 0 bases, and 6 bases lay in between.